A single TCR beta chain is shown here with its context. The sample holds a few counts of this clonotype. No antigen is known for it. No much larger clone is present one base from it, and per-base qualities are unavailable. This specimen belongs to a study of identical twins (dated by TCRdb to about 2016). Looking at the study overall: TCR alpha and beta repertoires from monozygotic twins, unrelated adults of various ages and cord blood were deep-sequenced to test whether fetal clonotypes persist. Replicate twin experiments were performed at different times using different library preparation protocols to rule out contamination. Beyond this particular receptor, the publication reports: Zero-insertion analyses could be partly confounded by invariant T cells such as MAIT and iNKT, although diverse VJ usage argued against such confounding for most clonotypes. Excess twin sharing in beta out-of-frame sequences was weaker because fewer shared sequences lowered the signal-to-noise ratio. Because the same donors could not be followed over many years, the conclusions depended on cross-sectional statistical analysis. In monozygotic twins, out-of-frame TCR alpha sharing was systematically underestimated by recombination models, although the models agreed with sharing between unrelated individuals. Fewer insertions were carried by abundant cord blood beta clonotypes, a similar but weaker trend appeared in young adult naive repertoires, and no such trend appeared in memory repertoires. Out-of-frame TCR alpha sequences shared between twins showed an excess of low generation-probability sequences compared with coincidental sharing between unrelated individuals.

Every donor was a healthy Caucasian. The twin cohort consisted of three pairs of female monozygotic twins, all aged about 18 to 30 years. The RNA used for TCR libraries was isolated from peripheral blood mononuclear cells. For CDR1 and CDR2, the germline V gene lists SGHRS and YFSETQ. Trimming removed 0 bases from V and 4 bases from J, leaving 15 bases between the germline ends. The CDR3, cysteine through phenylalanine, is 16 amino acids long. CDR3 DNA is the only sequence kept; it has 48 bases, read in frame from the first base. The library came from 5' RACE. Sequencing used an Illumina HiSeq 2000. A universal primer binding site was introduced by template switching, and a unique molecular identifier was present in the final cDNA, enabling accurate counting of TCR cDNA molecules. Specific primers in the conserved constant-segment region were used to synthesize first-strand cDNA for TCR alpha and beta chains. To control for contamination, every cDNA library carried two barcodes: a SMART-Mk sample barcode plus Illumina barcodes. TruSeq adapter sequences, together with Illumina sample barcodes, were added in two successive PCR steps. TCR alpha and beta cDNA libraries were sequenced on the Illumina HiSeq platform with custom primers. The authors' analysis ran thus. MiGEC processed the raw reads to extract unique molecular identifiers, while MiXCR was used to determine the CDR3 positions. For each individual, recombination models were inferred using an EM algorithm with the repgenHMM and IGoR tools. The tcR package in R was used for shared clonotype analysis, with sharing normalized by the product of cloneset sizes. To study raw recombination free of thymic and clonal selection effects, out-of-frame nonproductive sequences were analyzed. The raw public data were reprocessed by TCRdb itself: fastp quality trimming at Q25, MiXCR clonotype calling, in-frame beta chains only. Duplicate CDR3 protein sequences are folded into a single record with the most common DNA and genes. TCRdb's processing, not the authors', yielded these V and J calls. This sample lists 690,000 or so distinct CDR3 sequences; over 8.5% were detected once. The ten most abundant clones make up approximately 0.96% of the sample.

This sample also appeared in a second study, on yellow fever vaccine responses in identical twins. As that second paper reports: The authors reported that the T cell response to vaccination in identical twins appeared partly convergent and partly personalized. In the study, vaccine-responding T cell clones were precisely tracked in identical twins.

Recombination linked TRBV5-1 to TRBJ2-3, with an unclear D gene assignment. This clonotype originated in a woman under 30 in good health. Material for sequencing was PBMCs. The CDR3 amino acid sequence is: CASSLAGSRPADTQYF. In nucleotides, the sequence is TGCGCCAGCAGCTTGGCCGGCAGCCGACCGGCAGATACGCAGTATTTT.